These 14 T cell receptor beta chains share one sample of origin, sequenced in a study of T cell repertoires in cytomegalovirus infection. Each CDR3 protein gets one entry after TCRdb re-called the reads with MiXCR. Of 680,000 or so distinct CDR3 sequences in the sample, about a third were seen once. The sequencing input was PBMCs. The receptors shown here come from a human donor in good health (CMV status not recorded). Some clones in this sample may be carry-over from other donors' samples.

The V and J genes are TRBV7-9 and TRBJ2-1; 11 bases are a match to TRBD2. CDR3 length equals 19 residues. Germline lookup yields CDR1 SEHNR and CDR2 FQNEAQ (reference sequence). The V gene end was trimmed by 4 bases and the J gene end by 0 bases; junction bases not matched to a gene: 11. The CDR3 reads CASSSPLSGRASSYNEQFF. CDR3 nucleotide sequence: TGTGCCAGCAGCTCCCCCCTTAGCGGGAGGGCAAGCTCCTACAATGAGCAGTTCTTC.

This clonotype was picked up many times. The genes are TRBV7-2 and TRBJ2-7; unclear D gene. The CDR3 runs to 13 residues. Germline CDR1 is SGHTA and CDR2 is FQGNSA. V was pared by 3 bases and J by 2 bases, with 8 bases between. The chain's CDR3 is CASSFRRAYEQYF. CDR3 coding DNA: TGTGCCAGCAGCTTCCGACGGGCCTACGAGCAGTACTTC.

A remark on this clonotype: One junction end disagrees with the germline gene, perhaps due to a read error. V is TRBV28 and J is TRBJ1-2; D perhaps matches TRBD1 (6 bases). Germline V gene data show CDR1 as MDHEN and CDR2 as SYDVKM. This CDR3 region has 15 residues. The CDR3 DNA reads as TGTGCCAGCAGTTTTTTCAGGGGCTCGGGCTATGTCTACACCTTC. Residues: CASSFFRGSGYVYTF.

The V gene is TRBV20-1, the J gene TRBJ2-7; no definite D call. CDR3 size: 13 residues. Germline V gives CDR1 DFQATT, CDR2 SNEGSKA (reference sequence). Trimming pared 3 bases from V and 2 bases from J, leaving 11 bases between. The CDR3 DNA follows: TGCAGTGCTAGCCCGGACGGACCCTACGAGCAGTACTTC. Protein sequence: CSASPDGPYEQYF.

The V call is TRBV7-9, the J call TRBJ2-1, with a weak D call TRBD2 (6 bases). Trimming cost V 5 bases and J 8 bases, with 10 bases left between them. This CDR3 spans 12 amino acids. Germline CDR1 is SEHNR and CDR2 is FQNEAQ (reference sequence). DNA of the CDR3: TGTGCCAGCAGCCCGACTAGATATGAGCAGTTCTTC. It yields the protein CASSPTRYEQFF.

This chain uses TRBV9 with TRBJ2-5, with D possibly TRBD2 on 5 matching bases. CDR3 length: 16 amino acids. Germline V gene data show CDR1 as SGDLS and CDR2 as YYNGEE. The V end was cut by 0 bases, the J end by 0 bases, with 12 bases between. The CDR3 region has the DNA TGTGCCAGCAGCGTAGGGGGAGCAGGTCACCAAGAGACCCAGTACTTC. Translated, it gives CASSVGGAGHQETQYF. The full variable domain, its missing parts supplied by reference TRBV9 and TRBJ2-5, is DSGVTQTPKHLITATGQRVTLRCSPRSGDLSVYWYQQSLDQGLQFLIQYYNGEERAKGNILERFSAQQFPDLHSELNLSSLELGDSALYFCASSVGGAGHQETQYFGPGTRLLVL.

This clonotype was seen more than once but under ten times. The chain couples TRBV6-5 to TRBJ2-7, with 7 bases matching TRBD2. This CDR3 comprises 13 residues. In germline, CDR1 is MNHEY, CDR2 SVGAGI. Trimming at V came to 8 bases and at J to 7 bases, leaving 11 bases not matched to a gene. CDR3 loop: CASGRRGEGEQYF. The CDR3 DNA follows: TGTGCCAGCGGTAGACGGGGGGAAGGAGAGCAGTACTTC.

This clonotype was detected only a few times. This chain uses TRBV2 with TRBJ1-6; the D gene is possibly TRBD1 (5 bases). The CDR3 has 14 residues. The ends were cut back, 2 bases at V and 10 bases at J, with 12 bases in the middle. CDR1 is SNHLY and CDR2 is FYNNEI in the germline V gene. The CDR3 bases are TGTGCCAGCAGTGAAAGACTGGGGCTCTCACCCCTCCACTTT. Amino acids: CASSERLGLSPLHF.

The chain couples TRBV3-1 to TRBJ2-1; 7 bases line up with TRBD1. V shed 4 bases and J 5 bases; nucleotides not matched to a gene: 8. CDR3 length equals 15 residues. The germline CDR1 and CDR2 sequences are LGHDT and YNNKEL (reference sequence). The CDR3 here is CASSPDRQGNNEQFF. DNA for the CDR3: TGTGCCAGCAGCCCCGACCGACAGGGCAACAATGAGCAGTTCTTC.

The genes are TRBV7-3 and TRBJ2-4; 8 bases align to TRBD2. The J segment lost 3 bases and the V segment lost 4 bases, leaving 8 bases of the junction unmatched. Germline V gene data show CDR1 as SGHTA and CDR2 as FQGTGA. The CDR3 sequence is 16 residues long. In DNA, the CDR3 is TGTGCCAGCAGCTCAACCGCCGGGGGGGGCAAAAACATTCAGTACTTC. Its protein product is CASSSTAGGGKNIQYF. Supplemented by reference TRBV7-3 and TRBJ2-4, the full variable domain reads GAGVSQTPSNKVTEKGKYVELRCDPISGHTALYWYRQSLGQGPEFLIYFQGTGAADDSGLPNDRFFAVRPEGSVSTLKIQRTERGDSAVYLCASSSTAGGGKNIQYFGAGTRLSVL.

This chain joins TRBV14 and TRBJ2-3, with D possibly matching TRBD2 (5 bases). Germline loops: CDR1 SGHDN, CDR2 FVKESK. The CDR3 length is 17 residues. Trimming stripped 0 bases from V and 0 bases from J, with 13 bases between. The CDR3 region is CASSQDRSRGSTDTQYF. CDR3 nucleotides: TGTGCCAGCAGCCAAGATCGTTCCCGGGGAAGCACAGATACGCAGTATTTT.

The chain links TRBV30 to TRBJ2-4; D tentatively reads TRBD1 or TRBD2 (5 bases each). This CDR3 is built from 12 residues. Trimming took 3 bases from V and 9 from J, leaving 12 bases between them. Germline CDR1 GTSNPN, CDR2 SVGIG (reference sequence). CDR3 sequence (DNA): TGTGCCTGGAGGGGGGAATTAGGCATTCAGTACTTC. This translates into CAWRGELGIQYF.

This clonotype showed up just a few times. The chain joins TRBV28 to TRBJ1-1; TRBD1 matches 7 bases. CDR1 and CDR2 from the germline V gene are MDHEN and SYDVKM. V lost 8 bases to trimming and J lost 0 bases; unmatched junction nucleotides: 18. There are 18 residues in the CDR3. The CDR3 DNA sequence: TGTGCCAGCTTCGGTTATGTGATCGACAGGGAGATGAACACTGAAGCTTTCTTT. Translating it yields CASFGYVIDREMNTEAFF.

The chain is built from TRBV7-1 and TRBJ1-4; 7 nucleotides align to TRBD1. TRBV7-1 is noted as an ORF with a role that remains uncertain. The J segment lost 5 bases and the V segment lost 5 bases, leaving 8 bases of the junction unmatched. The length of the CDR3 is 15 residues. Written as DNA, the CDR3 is TGTGCCAGCAGCACCCCGGGACAGCGGAATGAAAAACTGTTTTTT. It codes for CASSTPGQRNEKLFF.